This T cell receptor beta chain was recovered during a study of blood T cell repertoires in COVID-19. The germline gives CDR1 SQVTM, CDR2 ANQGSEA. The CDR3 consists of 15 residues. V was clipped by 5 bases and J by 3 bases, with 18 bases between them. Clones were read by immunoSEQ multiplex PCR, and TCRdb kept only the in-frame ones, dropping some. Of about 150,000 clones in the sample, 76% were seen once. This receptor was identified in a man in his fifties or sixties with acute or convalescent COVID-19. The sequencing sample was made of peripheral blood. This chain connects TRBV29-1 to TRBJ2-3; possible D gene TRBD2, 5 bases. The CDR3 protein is CSVNPTGIRTDTQYF. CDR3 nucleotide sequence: TGCAGCGTTAACCCTACGGGGATACGGACAGATACGCAGTATTTT.